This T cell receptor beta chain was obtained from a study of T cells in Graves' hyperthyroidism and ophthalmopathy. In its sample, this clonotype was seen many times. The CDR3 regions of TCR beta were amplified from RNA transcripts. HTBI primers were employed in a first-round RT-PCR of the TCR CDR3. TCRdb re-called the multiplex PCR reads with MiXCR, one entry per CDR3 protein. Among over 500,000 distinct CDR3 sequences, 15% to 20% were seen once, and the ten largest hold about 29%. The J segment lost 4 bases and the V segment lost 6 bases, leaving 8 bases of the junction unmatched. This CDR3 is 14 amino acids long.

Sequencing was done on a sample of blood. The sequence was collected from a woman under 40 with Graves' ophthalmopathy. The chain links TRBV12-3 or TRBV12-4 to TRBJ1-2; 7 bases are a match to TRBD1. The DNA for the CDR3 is TGTGCCAGCAGCCCTACAGGGGCCGGCTATGGCTACACCTTC. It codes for CASSPTGAGYGYTF.